Below, 3 T cell receptor beta chains from the same sample are listed, as sequenced in a study of OX40 agonist ivuxolimab in advanced cancers. The table came from immunoSEQ multiplex PCR; TCRdb's copy has only in-frame clones and leaves some out. The table lists tens of thousands of clones, around 92% of them singletons. The starting material was CD4+ or CD8+ T cells sorted from blood, obtained in a trial of the OX40 agonist ivuxolimab. The receptors shown here come from an adult with an advanced solid tumor such as melanoma, head and neck, liver or kidney cancer.

The chain has TRBV7-3 and TRBJ1-5; maybe TRBD1 (6 bases). The CDR3 is 16 amino acids. Germline CDR1 SGHTA, CDR2 FQGTGA. V lost 1 base and J lost 5, with 15 bases in between. The CDR3 nucleotides read TGTGCCAGCAGCTTAAAGTTAGGTAGGGGGGATCAGCCCCAGCATTTT. It specifies CASSLKLGRGDQPQHF.

The V call is TRBV15, the J call TRBJ2-7; the D gene could be TRBD1 or TRBD2 (5 bases each). CDR3 length: 13 residues. V lost 0 bases to trimming and J lost 6 bases, with 9 bases between them. Germline V gives CDR1 LNHNV, CDR2 YYDKDF (reference sequence). In nucleotides, the CDR3 is TGTGCCACCAGCAGAGATCGGGGCGGCGAGCAGTACTTC. It codes for CATSRDRGGEQYF.

The V call is TRBV6-1, the J call TRBJ1-3; possible D gene TRBD1, 5 bases. V lost 2 bases, J lost 2 bases, and 7 bases lay in between. The CDR3 consists of 14 residues. Looked up from germline, CDR1 is MNHNS and CDR2 is SASEGT. CDR3 bases: TGTGCCAGCAGTGAACTGGGGGCTGGAAACACCATATATTTT. Protein: CASSELGAGNTIYF.